This T cell receptor (beta chain) was captured in a study of blood T cell repertoires in COVID-19. Study information: COVID-19 samples collected from the United States, Italy and Spain covered acute and convalescent phases. Nucleic acid was either cDNA or gDNA, and it came from T cells, B-cell-depleted T cells, or PBMCs.

Clones were read by immunoSEQ multiplex PCR, and TCRdb kept only the in-frame ones, dropping some. The data contain about 180,000 clones, around 83% of them singletons. CDR3 length: 13 residues. The V and J ends lost 6 bases and 4 bases, in that order; junction bases with no gene match: 1. Germline V gene lookup returns CDR1 MNHNY and CDR2 SVGAGI (reference sequence). The sequenced sample was peripheral blood. This TCR derives from a human donor in a cohort sampled during active COVID-19. This chain joins TRBV6-6 and TRBJ1-4; 8 bases are a match to TRBD1. The CDR3 DNA sequence: TGTGCCAGCAGAGGACAGGGTAATGAAAAACTGTTTTTT. As protein: CASRGQGNEKLFF.